These T cell receptor beta chains were read from a single sample in a study of OX40 agonist ivuxolimab in advanced cancers. Here immunoSEQ multiplex PCR was the method, and the copy in TCRdb shows in-frame clones only, minus some. Of fewer than 95,000 clones listed, roughly 80% were seen once; the top ten hold around 7%. The sample here was CD4+ or CD8+ T cells sorted from blood, taken in a trial of the OX40 agonist ivuxolimab. These receptor sequences come from an adult with an advanced solid tumor such as melanoma, head and neck, liver or kidney cancer. Each CDR3 is given with its conserved first and last residue. D genes are given only for firm matches. Rows may omit the clone size; those that give it use once, few, many or a size class.

j_call: TRBJ2-1; v_call: TRBV9; clone_size: -; d_call: TRBD1; cdr3_aa: CASSVTGTGYNEQFF; cdr3_nt: TGTGCCAGCAGCGTAACCGGGACAGGGTACAATGAGCAGTTCTTC
j_call: TRBJ1-1; v_call: TRBV7-9; clone_size: -; d_call: -; cdr3_aa: CASSLSYPPFEAFF; cdr3_nt: TGTGCCAGCAGCTTATCATACCCCCCTTTCGAGGCTTTCTTT
j_call: TRBJ2-7; v_call: TRBV28; clone_size: -; d_call: TRBD1; cdr3_aa: CASSGGTGVYEQYF; cdr3_nt: TGTGCCAGCAGTGGCGGGACAGGGGTATACGAGCAGTACTTC
j_call: TRBJ2-5; v_call: TRBV5-1; clone_size: -; d_call: -; cdr3_aa: CASSLTPRGTAETQYF; cdr3_nt: TGCGCCAGCAGCCTTACCCCCCGGGGAACTGCGGAGACCCAGTACTTC
j_call: TRBJ2-2; v_call: TRBV6-5; clone_size: -; d_call: TRBD2; cdr3_aa: CASSLRTSGTGELFF; cdr3_nt: TGTGCCAGCAGTCTTAGGACTAGCGGAACCGGGGAGCTGTTTTTT
j_call: TRBJ2-2; v_call: TRBV5-1; clone_size: once; d_call: TRBD1; cdr3_aa: CASSSGPQGAGELFF; cdr3_nt: TGCGCCAGCAGCTCGGGCCCACAGGGGGCCGGGGAGCTGTTTTTT
j_call: TRBJ1-6; v_call: TRBV6-5; clone_size: -; d_call: -; cdr3_aa: CASSPDKYNSPLHF; cdr3_nt: TGTGCCAGCAGTCCGGACAAATATAATTCACCCCTCCACTTT
j_call: TRBJ2-5; v_call: TRBV19; clone_size: -; d_call: TRBD1; cdr3_aa: CASRRTGGAETQYF; cdr3_nt: TGTGCCAGTCGACGGACAGGGGGAGCGGAGACCCAGTACTTC
j_call: TRBJ1-4; v_call: TRBV6-5; clone_size: -; d_call: -; cdr3_aa: CASSWLGATNEKLFF; cdr3_nt: TGTGCCAGCAGTTGGTTGGGGGCAACTAATGAAAAACTGTTTTTT
j_call: TRBJ1-5; v_call: TRBV2; clone_size: -; d_call: -; cdr3_aa: CASRGDPGQPQHF; cdr3_nt: TGTGCCAGCAGGGGGGACCCGGGCCAGCCCCAGCATTTT
j_call: TRBJ1-3; v_call: TRBV19; clone_size: -; d_call: -; cdr3_aa: CASSISSRSSGNTIYF; cdr3_nt: TGTGCCAGTAGTATCTCTAGCCGCAGCTCTGGAAACACCATATATTTT
j_call: TRBJ2-1; v_call: TRBV2; clone_size: -; d_call: -; cdr3_aa: CASSINEQFF; cdr3_nt: TGTGCCAGCAGTATTAATGAGCAGTTCTTC
j_call: TRBJ1-2; v_call: TRBV28; clone_size: -; d_call: -; cdr3_aa: CASSPPPGGYTF; cdr3_nt: TGTGCCAGCAGTCCCCCCCCGGGGGGCTACACCTTC
j_call: TRBJ1-2; v_call: TRBV5-1; clone_size: -; d_call: -; cdr3_aa: CASSLEGNSGYTF; cdr3_nt: TGCGCCAGCAGCTTGGAAGGGAATTCTGGCTACACCTTC
j_call: TRBJ2-3; v_call: TRBV27; clone_size: -; d_call: -; cdr3_aa: CASKYRYTQYF; cdr3_nt: TGTGCCAGCAAATATCGTTATACGCAGTATTTT
j_call: TRBJ1-1; v_call: TRBV27; clone_size: -; d_call: -; cdr3_aa: CASSQMRNTEAFF; cdr3_nt: TGTGCCAGCAGCCAAATGCGGAACACTGAAGCTTTCTTT
j_call: TRBJ2-3; v_call: TRBV5-4; clone_size: once; d_call: -; cdr3_aa: CASSPQGGSSTDTQYF; cdr3_nt: TGTGCCAGCAGCCCTCAAGGCGGGTCTAGCACAGATACGCAGTATTTT
j_call: TRBJ2-7; v_call: TRBV7-9; clone_size: -; d_call: -; cdr3_aa: CASSSTTAYEQYF; cdr3_nt: TGTGCCAGCAGCTCAACGACAGCCTACGAGCAGTACTTC
j_call: TRBJ2-1; v_call: TRBV4-3; clone_size: -; d_call: TRBD2; cdr3_aa: CASSQETTRGSGNEQFF; cdr3_nt: TGCGCCAGCAGCCAAGAAACTACTCGCGGGAGTGGGAATGAGCAGTTCTTC
j_call: TRBJ1-3; v_call: TRBV28; clone_size: -; d_call: -; cdr3_aa: CASRFPGRGPGNTIYF; cdr3_nt: TGTGCCAGCAGGTTTCCGGGACGAGGGCCTGGAAACACCATATATTTT
j_call: TRBJ2-7; v_call: TRBV11-2; clone_size: -; d_call: TRBD2; cdr3_aa: CASSLRGRGELLHYEQYF; cdr3_nt: TGTGCCAGCAGCTTAAGAGGGAGGGGTGAGCTCCTGCACTACGAGCAGTACTTC
j_call: TRBJ2-7; v_call: TRBV13; clone_size: -; d_call: -; cdr3_aa: CASSQRPSYEQYF; cdr3_nt: TGTGCCAGCAGCCAACGACCGTCCTACGAGCAGTACTTC
j_call: TRBJ1-2; v_call: TRBV5-1; clone_size: -; d_call: TRBD1; cdr3_aa: CASSLGDSNYGYTF; cdr3_nt: TGCGCCAGCAGCTTGGGGGACAGTAACTATGGCTACACCTTC
j_call: TRBJ2-3; v_call: TRBV9; clone_size: -; d_call: -; cdr3_aa: CASSQSGSTDTQYF; cdr3_nt: TGTGCCAGCAGCCAAAGCGGCAGCACAGATACGCAGTATTTT
j_call: TRBJ1-1; v_call: TRBV5-1; clone_size: -; d_call: -; cdr3_aa: CASSLTPDWTAGNTEAFF; cdr3_nt: TGCGCCAGCAGCTTGACCCCCGACTGGACAGCGGGGAACACTGAAGCTTTCTTT
j_call: TRBJ2-7; v_call: TRBV4-3; clone_size: medium-sized; d_call: -; cdr3_aa: CASSQEAEYEQYF; cdr3_nt: TGCGCCAGCAGCCAAGAAGCGGAGTACGAGCAGTACTTC
j_call: TRBJ1-5; v_call: TRBV28; clone_size: -; d_call: -; cdr3_aa: CASSPLPLTNQPQHF; cdr3_nt: TGTGCCAGCAGTCCCTTGCCTTTAACCAATCAGCCCCAGCATTTT
j_call: TRBJ2-2; v_call: TRBV28; clone_size: -; d_call: -; cdr3_aa: CASSLDGYGTHTGELFF; cdr3_nt: TGTGCCAGCAGCCTTGACGGATATGGGACCCACACCGGGGAGCTGTTTTTT
j_call: TRBJ2-7; v_call: TRBV28; clone_size: once; d_call: TRBD2; cdr3_aa: CASTPIGLAGGPSYEQYF; cdr3_nt: TGTGCCAGCACCCCGATAGGCCTAGCGGGAGGGCCCTCCTACGAGCAGTACTTC